In its sample, the clone carrying this T cell receptor beta chain was seen a few times. Its antigen is as yet unknown. In TCRdb, the 5' RACE reads were re-called with MiXCR into one record per CDR3 protein. The sample yields around 450,000 distinct CDR3 sequences, 12% to 15% seen once. This sample is drawn from a study of identical twins. Whole-study results and caveats: Beta out-of-frame twin sharing showed a weaker excess.

The length of the CDR3 is 16 residues. Trimming cost V 4 bases and J 1 base, with 11 bases left between them. The germline V gene encodes CDR1 LGHNA and CDR2 YNFKEQ. The same data also contributed to another study, on yellow fever vaccine responses in identical twins.

The specimen sequenced was CD4+ T cells sorted from blood. The sequence came from a woman aged 18-35 years in good health. This rearrangement joins TRBV4-2 to TRBJ2-6; weak D call: TRBD1 (5 bases). CDR3 bases: TGTGCCAGCAGCCCCCGGCGACAGTCTGGGGCCAACGTCCTGACTTTC. Translated: CASSPRRQSGANVLTF.